This is a list of T cell receptor beta chains from one sample in a study of T cells in localized non-small cell lung cancer. Here immunoSEQ multiplex PCR was the method, and the copy in TCRdb shows in-frame clones only, minus some. The profile covers 45,000 to 70,000 clones, with 86% appearing a single time and about 5% taken by the ten largest. The sample here was peripheral blood, taken before any cancer treatment. Receptors originate from a woman aged 35 to 75 with stage I lung adenocarcinoma. CDR3s include the opening cysteine and the closing phenylalanine or tryptophan. D genes are given only for firm matches. Some rows have no size entry. The others give once, few or many, or a class for an expanded clone.

abundance	d_gene	v_gene	j_gene	CDR3nt	CDR3aa
NA	NA	TRBV27	TRBJ2-5	TGTGCCAGCAGTCCAGACAGGTTTAGGACCCAGTACTTC	CASSPDRFRTQYF
NA	TRBD1	TRBV19	TRBJ2-1	TGTGCCAGTAAAATGGGGACAGGGCTGGTGGACAATGAGCAGTTCTTC	CASKMGTGLVDNEQFF
NA	NA	TRBV10-2	TRBJ2-1	TGCGCCAGCAGTCTGGGGATTGAGCAGTTCTTC	CASSLGIEQFF
NA	NA	TRBV6-6	TRBJ1-2	TGTGCCAGCAGTTACTCCGACAGGTTACGCGGCTACACCTTC	CASSYSDRLRGYTF
NA	NA	TRBV6-5	TRBJ2-7	TGTGCCAGCAGGGCCCCGGGACGGTCCTACGAGCAGTACTTC	CASRAPGRSYEQYF
NA	TRBD2	TRBV11-2	TRBJ2-2	TGTGCCAGCAGCTTAGCCCTAGCGGGGGGGCTCACCGGGGAGCTGTTTTTT	CASSLALAGGLTGELFF
NA	NA	TRBV5-8	TRBJ1-1	TGTGCCAGCAGCTTGAGGGGGACTGAAGCTTTCTTT	CASSLRGTEAFF
NA	NA	TRBV2	TRBJ1-5	TGTGCCAGCAGTGAAGGGCGGGGTTATCAGCCCCAGCATTTT	CASSEGRGYQPQHF
NA	TRBD1	TRBV5-1	TRBJ2-2	TGCGCCAGCAGCTTCGGACAGGGATACACCGGGGAGCTGTTTTTT	CASSFGQGYTGELFF
few	TRBD1	TRBV5-4	TRBJ2-2	TGTGCCAGCAGCTTCCGGACAGGGTCGAACACCGGGGAGCTGTTTTTT	CASSFRTGSNTGELFF
NA	NA	TRBV7-2	TRBJ2-1	TGTGCCAGCAGCTTAGTGGCTAGTAAGAATGAGCAGTTCTTC	CASSLVASKNEQFF
NA	TRBD2	TRBV7-2	TRBJ2-3	TGTGCCAGCAGCTTAACTCCTAGCGGGAGCACAGATACGCAGTATTTT	CASSLTPSGSTDTQYF
NA	TRBD1	TRBV5-4	TRBJ1-2	TGTGCCAGCAGCTCGGACAGGGGCTATGGCTACACCTTC	CASSSDRGYGYTF
NA	TRBD2	TRBV5-1	TRBJ2-1	TGCGCCAGCAGTAGTCTAGCGGGGGCTTCCTCCTACAATGAGCAGTTCTTC	CASSSLAGASSYNEQFF
medium-sized	TRBD2	TRBV25-1	TRBJ2-1	TGTGCCAGCAGTGACGCCGGGGGGATGCGCGGCAATGAGCAGTTCTTC	CASSDAGGMRGNEQFF
NA	NA	TRBV7-8	TRBJ2-1	TGTGCCAGCAGCGGATACAATGAGCAGTTCTTC	CASSGYNEQFF
NA	TRBD2	TRBV9	TRBJ2-2	TGTGCCAGCAGCATTAGACCGGGACTAGCGGGGGGACTGAACACCGGGGAGCTGTTTTTT	CASSIRPGLAGGLNTGELFF
NA	NA	TRBV6-5	TRBJ1-1	TGTGCCAGCAGTTACTTGGGGGACCTAAACACTGAAGCTTTCTTT	CASSYLGDLNTEAFF
few	NA	TRBV6-1	TRBJ1-6	TGTGCCAGCAGTGAAGCAGGGACAAATTCACCCCTCCACTTT	CASSEAGTNSPLHF
NA	TRBD2	TRBV5-1	TRBJ2-1	TGCGCCAGCAGCCAAACGGGACTAGCGGGGGGCGGGTACAATGAGCAGTTCTTC	CASSQTGLAGGGYNEQFF
NA	NA	TRBV4-2	TRBJ1-2	TGTGCCAGCAGCCAAGATCTGGCGGTCTATGGCTACACCTTC	CASSQDLAVYGYTF
NA	TRBD1	TRBV7-9	TRBJ1-2	TGTGCCAGCAGCGCCCACTCGGGACAGGGCGGGGATGGCTACACCTTC	CASSAHSGQGGDGYTF
NA	TRBD2	TRBV6-1	TRBJ2-5	TGTGCCAGCAGTGAAGAAGTCGGGGGGGGAGAGACCCAGTACTTC	CASSEEVGGGETQYF
NA	NA	TRBV28	TRBJ2-5	TGTGCCAGCAGCTCTGGAGGGTCCCCGGGCCAAGAGACCCAGTACTTC	CASSSGGSPGQETQYF
NA	TRBD1	TRBV13	TRBJ2-7	TGTGCCAGCAGCCCGGGGACAGGGCGAGCCTACGAGCAGTACTTC	CASSPGTGRAYEQYF
NA	NA	TRBV2	TRBJ1-4	TGTGCCAGCAGTGAGGCAGGGGACAATGAAAAACTGTTTTTT	CASSEAGDNEKLFF
NA	TRBD1	TRBV29-1	TRBJ2-7	TGCAGCGTTGAAGGGACAGGGGCGTACGAGCAGTACTTC	CSVEGTGAYEQYF
NA	NA	TRBV9	TRBJ2-5	TGTGCCAGCAGCTCCCCCCCCGGGGAAGAGACCCAGTACTTC	CASSSPPGEETQYF
NA	TRBD1	TRBV30	TRBJ2-7	TGTGCCTGGACTGGGACAGCGAGAACCGAGCAGTACTTC	CAWTGTARTEQYF
NA	NA	TRBV6-4	TRBJ2-3	TGTGCCAGCAGTGCAGGAGCGACAGATACGCAGTATTTT	CASSAGATDTQYF
NA	TRBD2	TRBV5-1	TRBJ2-7	TGCGCCAGCAGCTTAAGCGGGGGCTCCTACGAGCAGTACTTC	CASSLSGGSYEQYF
NA	NA	TRBV5-6	TRBJ2-1	TGTGCCAGCAGCTTGACGCCGGACTCCTACAATGAGCAGTTCTTC	CASSLTPDSYNEQFF